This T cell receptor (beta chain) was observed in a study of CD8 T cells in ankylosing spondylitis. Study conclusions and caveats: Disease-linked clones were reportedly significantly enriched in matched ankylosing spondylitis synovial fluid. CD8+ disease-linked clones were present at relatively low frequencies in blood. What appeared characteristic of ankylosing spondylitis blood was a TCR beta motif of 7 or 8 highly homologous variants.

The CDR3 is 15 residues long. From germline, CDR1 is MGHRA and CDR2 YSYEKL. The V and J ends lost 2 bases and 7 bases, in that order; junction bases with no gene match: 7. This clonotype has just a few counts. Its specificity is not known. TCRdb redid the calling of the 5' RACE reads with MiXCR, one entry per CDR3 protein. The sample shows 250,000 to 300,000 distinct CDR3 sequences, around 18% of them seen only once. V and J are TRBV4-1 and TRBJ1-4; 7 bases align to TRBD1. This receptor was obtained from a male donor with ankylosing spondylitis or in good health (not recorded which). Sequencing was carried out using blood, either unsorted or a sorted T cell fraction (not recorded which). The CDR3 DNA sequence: TGCGCCAGCAGCCAACCGACAGGGACGGGTGAAAAACTGTTTTTT. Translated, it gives CASSQPTGTGEKLFF.